This TCR beta chain appears in the sequencing data of a study of blood T cell repertoires in COVID-19. Using immunoSEQ multiplex PCR, the repertoire was profiled, and TCRdb retains in-frame clones only, with some absent. The sample contains a few hundred thousand clones, 88% of which appear only once. Germline loops: CDR1 SGHAT, CDR2 FQNNGV. The CDR3 has 12 amino acids. The V segment lost 5 bases and the J segment 11 bases; nucleotides outside the gene matches: 8. The source material was PBMCs or T cells enriched from blood (not recorded which). The clonotype comes from a woman in her thirties or forties who had recovered from COVID-19. V and J are TRBV11-2 and TRBJ1-1; 7 nucleotides align to TRBD1. The CDR3 region is CASSPVTGFAFF. The DNA of the CDR3 is TGTGCCAGCAGCCCCGTGACAGGGTTTGCTTTCTTT.